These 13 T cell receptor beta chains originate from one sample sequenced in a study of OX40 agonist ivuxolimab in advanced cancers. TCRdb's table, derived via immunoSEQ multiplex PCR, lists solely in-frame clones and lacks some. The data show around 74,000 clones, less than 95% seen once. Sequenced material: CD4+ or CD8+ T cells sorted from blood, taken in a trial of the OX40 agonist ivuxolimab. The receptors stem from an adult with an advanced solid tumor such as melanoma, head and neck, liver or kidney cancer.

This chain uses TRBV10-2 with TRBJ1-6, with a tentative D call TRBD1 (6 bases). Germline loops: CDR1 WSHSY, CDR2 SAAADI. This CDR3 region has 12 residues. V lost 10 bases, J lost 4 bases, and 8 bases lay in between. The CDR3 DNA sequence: TGCGCCACGGGACAATATAATTCACCCCTCCACTTT. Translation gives CATGQYNSPLHF.

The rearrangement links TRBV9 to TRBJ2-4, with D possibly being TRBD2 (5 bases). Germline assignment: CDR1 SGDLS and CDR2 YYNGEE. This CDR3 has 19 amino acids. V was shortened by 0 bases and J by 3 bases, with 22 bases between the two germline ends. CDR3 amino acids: CASSVGVTNSGGVKNIQYF. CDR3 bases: TGTGCCAGCAGCGTAGGAGTAACCAACAGCGGAGGTGTCAAAAACATTCAGTACTTC.

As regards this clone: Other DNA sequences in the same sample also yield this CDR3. The CDR3 is CASSLVGGGTYEQYF. CDR3 coding DNA: TGTGCCAGCAGCTTGGTCGGCGGGGGGACCTACGAGCAGTACTTC. The rearrangement joins TRBV5-4 to TRBJ2-7; the match to TRBD2 covers 8 bases. Germline CDR1 SGHNT, CDR2 YYREEE (reference sequence). The CDR3 covers 15 residues. The trim removed 0 bases at V and 2 bases at J, leaving 4 bases unmatched.

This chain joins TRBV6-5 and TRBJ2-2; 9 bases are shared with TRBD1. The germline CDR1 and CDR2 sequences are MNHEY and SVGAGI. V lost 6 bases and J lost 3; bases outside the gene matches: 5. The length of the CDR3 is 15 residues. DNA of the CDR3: TGTGCCAGCAGGCCCGGGACAGGGTACACCGGGGAGCTGTTTTTT. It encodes CASRPGTGYTGELFF.

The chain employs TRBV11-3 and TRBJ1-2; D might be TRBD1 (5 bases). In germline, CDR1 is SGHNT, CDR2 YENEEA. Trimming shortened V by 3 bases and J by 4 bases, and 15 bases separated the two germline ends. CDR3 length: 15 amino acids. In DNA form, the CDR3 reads TGTGCCAGCAGCTTCGGCGGGGGGAGTTCCTATGGCTACACCTTC. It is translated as CASSFGGGSSYGYTF.

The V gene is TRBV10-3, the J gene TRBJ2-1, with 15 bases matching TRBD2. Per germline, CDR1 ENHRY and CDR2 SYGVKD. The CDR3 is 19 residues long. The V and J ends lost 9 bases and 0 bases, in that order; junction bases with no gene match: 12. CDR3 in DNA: TGTGCCATTTACCGAGAAGGACTAGCGGGGGGGCCCTCCTACAATGAGCAGTTCTTC. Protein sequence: CAIYREGLAGGPSYNEQFF.

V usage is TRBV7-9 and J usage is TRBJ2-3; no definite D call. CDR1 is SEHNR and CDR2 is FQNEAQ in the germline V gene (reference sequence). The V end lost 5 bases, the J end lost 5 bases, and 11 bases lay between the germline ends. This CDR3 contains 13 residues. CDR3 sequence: CASSPLRVDTQYF. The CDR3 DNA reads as TGTGCCAGCAGCCCCCTCCGGGTAGATACGCAGTATTTT.

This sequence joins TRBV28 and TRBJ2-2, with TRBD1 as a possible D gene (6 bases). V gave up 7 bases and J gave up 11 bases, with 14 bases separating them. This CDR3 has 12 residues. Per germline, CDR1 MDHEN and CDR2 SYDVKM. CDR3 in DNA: TGTGCCAGCATTGACAACAGGGCCGAGCTGTTTTTT. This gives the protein CASIDNRAELFF. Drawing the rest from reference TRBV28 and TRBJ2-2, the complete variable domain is DVKVTQSSRYLVKRTGEKVFLECVQDMDHENMFWYRQDPGLGLRLIYFSYDVKMKEKGDIPEGYSVSREKKERFSLILESASTNQTSMYLCASIDNRAELFFGEGSRLTVL.

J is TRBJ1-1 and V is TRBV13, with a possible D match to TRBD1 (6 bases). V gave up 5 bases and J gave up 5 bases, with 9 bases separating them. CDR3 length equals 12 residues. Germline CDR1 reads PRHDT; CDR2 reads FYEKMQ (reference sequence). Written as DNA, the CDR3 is TGTGCCAGCAGCCTGGGGGCTACTGAAGCTTTCTTT. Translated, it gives CASSLGATEAFF.

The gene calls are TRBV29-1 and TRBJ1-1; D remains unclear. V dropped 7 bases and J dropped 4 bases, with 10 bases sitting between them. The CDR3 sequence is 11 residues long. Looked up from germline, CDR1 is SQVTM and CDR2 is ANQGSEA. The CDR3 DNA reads TGCAGCGCCTCGGTGAGCACTGAAGCTTTCTTT. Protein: CSASVSTEAFF.

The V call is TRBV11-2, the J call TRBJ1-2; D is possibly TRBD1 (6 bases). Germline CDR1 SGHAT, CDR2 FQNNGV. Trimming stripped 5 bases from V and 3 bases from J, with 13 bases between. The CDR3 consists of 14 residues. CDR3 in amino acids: CASSLRDTHYGYTF. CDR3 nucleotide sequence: TGTGCCAGCAGCCTCAGGGACACCCACTATGGCTACACCTTC.

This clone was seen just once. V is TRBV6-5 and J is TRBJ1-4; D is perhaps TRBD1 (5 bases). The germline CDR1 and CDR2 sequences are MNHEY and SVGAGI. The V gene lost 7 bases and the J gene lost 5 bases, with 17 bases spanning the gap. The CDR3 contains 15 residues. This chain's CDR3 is CASTDLGAENEKLFF. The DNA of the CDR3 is TGTGCCAGCACCGACCTCGGGGCAGAGAATGAAAAACTGTTTTTT.

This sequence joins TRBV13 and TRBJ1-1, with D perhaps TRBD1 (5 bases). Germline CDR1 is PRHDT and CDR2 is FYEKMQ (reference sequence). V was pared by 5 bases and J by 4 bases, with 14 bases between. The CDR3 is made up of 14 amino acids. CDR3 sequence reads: CASSLQGGGTEAFF. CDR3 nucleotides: TGTGCCAGCAGCCTGCAGGGAGGTGGCACTGAAGCTTTCTTT.